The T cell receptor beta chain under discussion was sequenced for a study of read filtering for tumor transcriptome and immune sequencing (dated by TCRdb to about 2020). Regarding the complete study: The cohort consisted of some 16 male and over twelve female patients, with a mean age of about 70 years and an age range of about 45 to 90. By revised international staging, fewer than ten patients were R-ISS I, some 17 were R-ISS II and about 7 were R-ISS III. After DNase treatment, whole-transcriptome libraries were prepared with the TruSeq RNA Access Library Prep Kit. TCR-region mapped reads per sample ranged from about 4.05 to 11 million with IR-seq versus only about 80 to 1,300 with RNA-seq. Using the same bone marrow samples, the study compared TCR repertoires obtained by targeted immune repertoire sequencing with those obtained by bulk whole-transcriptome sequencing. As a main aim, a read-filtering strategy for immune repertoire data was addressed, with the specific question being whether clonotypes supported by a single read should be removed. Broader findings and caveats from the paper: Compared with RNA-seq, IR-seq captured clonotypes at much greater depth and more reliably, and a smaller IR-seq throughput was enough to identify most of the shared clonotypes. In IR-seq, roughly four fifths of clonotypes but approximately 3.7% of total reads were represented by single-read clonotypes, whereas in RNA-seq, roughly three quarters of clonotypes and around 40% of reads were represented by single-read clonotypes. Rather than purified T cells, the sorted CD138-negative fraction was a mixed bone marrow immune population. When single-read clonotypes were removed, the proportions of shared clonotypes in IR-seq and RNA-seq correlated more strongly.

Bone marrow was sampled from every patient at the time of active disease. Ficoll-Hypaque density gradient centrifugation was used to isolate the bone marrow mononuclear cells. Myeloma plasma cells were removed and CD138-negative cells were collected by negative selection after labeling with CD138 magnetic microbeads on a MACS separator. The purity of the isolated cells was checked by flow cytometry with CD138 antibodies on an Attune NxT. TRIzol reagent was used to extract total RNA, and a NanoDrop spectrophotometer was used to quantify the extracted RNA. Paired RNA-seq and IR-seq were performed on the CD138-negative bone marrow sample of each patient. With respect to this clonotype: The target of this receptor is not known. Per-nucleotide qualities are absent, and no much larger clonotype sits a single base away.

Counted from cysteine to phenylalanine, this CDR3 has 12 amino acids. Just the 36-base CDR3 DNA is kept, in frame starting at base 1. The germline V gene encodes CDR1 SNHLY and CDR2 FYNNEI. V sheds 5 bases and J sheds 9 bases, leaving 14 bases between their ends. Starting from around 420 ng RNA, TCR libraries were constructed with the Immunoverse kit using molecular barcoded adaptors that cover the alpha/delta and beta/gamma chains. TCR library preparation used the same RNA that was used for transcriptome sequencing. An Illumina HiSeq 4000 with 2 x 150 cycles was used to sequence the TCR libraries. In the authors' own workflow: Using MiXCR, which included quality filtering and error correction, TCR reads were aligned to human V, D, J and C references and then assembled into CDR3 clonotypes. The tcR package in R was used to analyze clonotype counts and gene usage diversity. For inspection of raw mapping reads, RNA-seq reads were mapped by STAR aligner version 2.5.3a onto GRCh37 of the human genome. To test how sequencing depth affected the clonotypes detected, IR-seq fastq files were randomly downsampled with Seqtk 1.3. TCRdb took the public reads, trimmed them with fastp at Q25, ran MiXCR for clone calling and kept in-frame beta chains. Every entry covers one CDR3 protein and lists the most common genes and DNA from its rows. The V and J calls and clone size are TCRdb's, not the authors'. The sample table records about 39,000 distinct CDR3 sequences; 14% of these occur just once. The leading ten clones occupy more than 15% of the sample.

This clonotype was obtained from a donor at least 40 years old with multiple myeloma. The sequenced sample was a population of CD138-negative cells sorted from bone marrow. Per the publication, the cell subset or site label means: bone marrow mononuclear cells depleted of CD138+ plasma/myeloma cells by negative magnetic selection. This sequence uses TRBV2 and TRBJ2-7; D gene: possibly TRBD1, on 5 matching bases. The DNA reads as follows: TGTGCCAGCAGTTCAGGGTTCGGCGGGCAGTACTTC. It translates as CASSSGFGGQYF.